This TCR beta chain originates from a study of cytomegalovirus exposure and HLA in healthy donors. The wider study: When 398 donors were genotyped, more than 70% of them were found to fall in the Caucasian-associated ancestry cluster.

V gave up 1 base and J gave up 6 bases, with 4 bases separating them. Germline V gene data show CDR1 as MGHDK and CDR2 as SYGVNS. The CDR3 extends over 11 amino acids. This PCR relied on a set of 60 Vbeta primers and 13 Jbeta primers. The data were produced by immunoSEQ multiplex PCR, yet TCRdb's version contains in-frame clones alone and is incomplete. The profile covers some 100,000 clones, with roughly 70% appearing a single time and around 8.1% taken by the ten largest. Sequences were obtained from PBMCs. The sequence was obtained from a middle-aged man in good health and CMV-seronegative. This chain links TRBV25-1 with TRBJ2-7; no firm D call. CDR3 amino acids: CASSESVEQYF. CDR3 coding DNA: TGTGCCAGCAGTGAATCCGTCGAGCAGTACTTC.